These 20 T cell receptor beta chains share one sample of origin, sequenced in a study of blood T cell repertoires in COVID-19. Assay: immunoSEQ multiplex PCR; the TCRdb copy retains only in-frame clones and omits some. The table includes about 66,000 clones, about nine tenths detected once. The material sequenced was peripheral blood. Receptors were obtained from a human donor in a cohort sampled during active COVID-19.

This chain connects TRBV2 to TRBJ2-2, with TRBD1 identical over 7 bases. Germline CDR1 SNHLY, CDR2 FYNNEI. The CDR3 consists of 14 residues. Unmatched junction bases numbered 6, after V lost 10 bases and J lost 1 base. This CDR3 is CATFRDRNTGELFF. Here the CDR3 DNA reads TGTGCCACATTCCGGGACAGGAACACCGGGGAGCTGTTTTTT.

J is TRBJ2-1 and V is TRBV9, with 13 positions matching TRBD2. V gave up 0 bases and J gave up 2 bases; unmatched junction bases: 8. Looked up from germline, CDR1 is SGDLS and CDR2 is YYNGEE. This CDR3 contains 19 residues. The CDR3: CASSVVGTSGKGPYNEQFF. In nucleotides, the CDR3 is TGTGCCAGCAGCGTAGTGGGGACTAGCGGGAAGGGTCCCTACAATGAGCAGTTCTTC. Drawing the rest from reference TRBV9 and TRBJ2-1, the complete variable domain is DSGVTQTPKHLITATGQRVTLRCSPRSGDLSVYWYQQSLDQGLQFLIQYYNGEERAKGNILERFSAQQFPDLHSELNLSSLELGDSALYFCASSVVGTSGKGPYNEQFFGPGTRLTVL.

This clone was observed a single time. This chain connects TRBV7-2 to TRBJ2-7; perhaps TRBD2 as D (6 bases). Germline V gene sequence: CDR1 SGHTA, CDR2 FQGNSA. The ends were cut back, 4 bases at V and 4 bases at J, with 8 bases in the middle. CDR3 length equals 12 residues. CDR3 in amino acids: CASSYGTYEQYF. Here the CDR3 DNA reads TGTGCCAGCAGCTATGGGACTTACGAGCAGTACTTC.

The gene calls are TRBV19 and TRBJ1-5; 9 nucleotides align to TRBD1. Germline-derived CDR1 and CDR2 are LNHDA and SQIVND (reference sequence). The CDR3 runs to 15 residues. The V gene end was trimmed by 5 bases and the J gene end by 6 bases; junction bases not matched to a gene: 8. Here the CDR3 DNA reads TGTGCCAGTAGTCCACAGGGGGCGAAGTTTCAGCCCCAGCATTTT. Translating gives CASSPQGAKFQPQHF.

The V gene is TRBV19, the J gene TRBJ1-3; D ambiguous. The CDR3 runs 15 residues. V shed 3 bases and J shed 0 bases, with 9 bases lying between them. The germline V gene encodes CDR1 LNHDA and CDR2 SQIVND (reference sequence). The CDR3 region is CASSISASSGNTIYF. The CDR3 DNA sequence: TGTGCCAGTAGTATTTCCGCGAGCTCTGGAAACACCATATATTTT.

The CDR3 nucleotides are TGTGCCAGCAGCTTAACCGGGACAGGGGTCTACGAGCAGTACTTC. Translating it yields CASSLTGTGVYEQYF. The chain combines TRBV5-6 with TRBJ2-7; the match to TRBD1 covers 10 bases. The CDR3 covers 15 residues. Losses at the gene ends were 2 bases for V and 3 bases for J; bases not matched to a gene: 5. Germline values: CDR1 SGHDT, CDR2 YYEEEE.

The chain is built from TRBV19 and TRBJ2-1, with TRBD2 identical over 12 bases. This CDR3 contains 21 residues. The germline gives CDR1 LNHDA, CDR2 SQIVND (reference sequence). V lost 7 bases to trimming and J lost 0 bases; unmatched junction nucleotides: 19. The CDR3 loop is CASIGTSGFKGEGSSYNEQFF. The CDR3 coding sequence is TGTGCCAGTATAGGGACTAGCGGGTTTAAAGGCGAAGGAAGCTCCTACAATGAGCAGTTCTTC.

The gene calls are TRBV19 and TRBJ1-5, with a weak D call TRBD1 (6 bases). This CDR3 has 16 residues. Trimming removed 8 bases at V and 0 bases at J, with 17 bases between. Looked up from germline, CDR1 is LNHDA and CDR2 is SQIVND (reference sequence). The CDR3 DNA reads TGTGCCAGTCGGCGGGCGGGAGGGGGTAGCAATCAGCCCCAGCATTTT. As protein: CASRRAGGGSNQPQHF.

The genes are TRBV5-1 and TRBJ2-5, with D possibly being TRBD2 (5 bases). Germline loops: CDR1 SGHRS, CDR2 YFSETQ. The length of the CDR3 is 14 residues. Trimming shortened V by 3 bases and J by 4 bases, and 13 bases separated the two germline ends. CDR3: CASSSGPGRETQYF. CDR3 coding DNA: TGCGCCAGCAGCTCCGGACCGGGAAGAGAGACCCAGTACTTC. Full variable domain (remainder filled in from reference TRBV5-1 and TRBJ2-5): KAGVTQTPRYLIKTRGQQVTLSCSPISGHRSVSWYQQTPGQGLQFLFEYFSETQRNKGNFPGRFSGRQFSNSRSEMNVSTLELGDSALYLCASSSGPGRETQYFGPGTRLLVL.

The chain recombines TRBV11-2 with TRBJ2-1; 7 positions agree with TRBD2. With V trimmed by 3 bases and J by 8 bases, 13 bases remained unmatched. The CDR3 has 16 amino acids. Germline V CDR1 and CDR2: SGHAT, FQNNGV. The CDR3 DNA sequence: TGTGCCAGCAGCTTCTGGACCTTAGCGGGCTCGGATGAGCAGTTCTTC. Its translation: CASSFWTLAGSDEQFF.

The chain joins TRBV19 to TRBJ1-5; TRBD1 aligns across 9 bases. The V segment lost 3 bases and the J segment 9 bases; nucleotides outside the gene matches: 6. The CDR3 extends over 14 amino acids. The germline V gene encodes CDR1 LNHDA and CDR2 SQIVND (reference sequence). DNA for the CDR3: TGTGCCAGTAGTATTGACAGGGGGGAGGCGCCCCAGCATTTT. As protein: CASSIDRGEAPQHF.

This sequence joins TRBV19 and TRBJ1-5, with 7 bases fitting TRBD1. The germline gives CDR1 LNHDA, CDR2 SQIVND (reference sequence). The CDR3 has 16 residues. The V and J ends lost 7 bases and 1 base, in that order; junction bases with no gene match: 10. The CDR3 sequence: CASTTLDRVSNQPQHF. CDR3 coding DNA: TGTGCCAGTACCACACTCGACAGGGTCAGCAATCAGCCCCAGCATTTT.

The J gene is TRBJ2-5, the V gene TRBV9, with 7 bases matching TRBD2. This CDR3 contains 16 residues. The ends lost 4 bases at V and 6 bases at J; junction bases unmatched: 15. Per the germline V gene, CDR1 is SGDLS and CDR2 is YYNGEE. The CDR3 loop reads CASSPTTGLSGQTQYF. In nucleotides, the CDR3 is TGTGCCAGCAGCCCTACTACGGGACTTAGCGGGCAGACCCAGTACTTC. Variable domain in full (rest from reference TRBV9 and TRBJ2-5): DSGVTQTPKHLITATGQRVTLRCSPRSGDLSVYWYQQSLDQGLQFLIQYYNGEERAKGNILERFSAQQFPDLHSELNLSSLELGDSALYFCASSPTTGLSGQTQYFGPGTRLLVL.

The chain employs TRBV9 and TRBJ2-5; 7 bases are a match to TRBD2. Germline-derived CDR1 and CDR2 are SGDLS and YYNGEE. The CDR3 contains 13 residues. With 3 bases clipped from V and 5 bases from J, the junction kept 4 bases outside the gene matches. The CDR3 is CASSGGLKETQYF. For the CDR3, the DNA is TGTGCCAGCAGCGGGGGACTAAAGGAGACCCAGTACTTC.

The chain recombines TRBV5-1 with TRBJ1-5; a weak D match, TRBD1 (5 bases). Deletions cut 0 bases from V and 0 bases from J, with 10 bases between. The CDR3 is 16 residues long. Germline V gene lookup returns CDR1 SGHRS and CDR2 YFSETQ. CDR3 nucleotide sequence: TGCGCCAGCAGCTTGGTACCAGGGAATAGCAATCAGCCCCAGCATTTT. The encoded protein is CASSLVPGNSNQPQHF.

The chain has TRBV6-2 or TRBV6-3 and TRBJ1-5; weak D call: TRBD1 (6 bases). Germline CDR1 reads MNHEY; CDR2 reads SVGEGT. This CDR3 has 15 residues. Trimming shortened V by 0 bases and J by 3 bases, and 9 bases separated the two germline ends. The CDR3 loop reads CASSYSGGHNQPQHF. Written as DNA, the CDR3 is TGTGCCAGCAGTTACTCCGGGGGGCACAATCAGCCCCAGCATTTT.

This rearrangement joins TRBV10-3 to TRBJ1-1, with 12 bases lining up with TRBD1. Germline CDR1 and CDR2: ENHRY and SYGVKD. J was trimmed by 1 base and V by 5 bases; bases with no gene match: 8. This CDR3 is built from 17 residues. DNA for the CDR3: TGTGCCATCAGTCGGGACAGGGGGCTTTTCCGGAACACTGAAGCTTTCTTT. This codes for CAISRDRGLFRNTEAFF.

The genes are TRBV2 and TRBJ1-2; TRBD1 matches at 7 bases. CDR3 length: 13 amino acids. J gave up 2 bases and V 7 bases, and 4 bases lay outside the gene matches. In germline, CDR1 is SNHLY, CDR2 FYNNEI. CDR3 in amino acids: CASIPDRNYGYTF. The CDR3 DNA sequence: TGTGCCAGCATCCCGGACAGGAACTATGGCTACACCTTC.

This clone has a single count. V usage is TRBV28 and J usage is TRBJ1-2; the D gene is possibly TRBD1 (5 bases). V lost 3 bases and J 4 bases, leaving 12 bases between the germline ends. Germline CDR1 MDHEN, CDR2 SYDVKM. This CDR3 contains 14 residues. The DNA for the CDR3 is TGTGCCAGCAGTTTCGGGGGAAGGGGCTATGGCTACACCTTC. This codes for CASSFGGRGYGYTF.

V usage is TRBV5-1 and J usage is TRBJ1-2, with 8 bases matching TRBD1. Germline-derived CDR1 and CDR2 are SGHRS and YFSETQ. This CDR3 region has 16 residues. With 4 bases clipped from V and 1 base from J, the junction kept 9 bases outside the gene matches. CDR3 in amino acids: CASSSSGTGYNYGYTF. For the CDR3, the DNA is TGCGCCAGCAGCAGCTCCGGGACAGGCTATAACTATGGCTACACCTTC.